A selection of T cell receptor beta chains follows, all from one sample in a study of T cell changes during pregnancy in multiple sclerosis. TCRdb keeps only in-frame clones here, not all; method: immunoSEQ multiplex PCR. The sample comprises about 50,000 clones, about 93% of which are singletons, and around 0.37% rests with the top ten. This sample comprised CD4+ T cells from peripheral blood mononuclear cells, obtained after pregnancy. The receptors here all came from a female donor with multiple sclerosis, enrolled in a pregnancy study. Each CDR3 is given with its conserved first and last residue. A D gene is named only where the DNA matches it firmly. Clone size, where shown, is once, few, many, or a class for clones that have expanded.

J gene | V gene | D gene | clone size | CDR3 DNA | CDR3 protein
TRBJ1-5 | TRBV28 | - | - | TGTGCCAGCAGTTTGACACAGGGTGGTGGTCAGCCCCAGCATTTT | CASSLTQGGGQPQHF
TRBJ1-1 | TRBV2 | - | - | TGTGCCAGCAGAACCCGTACTGGGCTGGACACTGAAGCTTTCTTT | CASRTRTGLDTEAFF
TRBJ2-1 | TRBV5-4 | TRBD2 | - | TGTGCCAGCAGCTTGTCGGTTTTAGCGGGAACCTACAATGAGCAGTTCTTC | CASSLSVLAGTYNEQFF
TRBJ1-5 | TRBV7-8 | - | - | TGTGCCAGCAACGACGGAGGGATGAGCAATCAGCCCCAGCATTTT | CASNDGGMSNQPQHF
TRBJ1-6 | TRBV4-3 | TRBD1 | - | TGCGCCAGCAGCCCACAAAGTGGGACAGGGAGGGGAAGCTCCTATAATTCACCCCTCCACTTT | CASSPQSGTGRGSSYNSPLHF
TRBJ1-2 | TRBV4-3 | TRBD1 | - | TGCGCCAGCAGCCCGTCGACACAGGGGATTGGGGGTGGCTACACCTTC | CASSPSTQGIGGGYTF
TRBJ2-3 | TRBV2 | TRBD2 | - | TGTGCCAGCATTCGGACTAGCGGTAGCACAGATACGCAGTATTTT | CASIRTSGSTDTQYF
TRBJ2-2 | TRBV5-1 | - | - | TGCGCCAGCAGCTTGCGGCGGGAAAGGGTGGGCACCGGGGAGCTGTTTTTT | CASSLRRERVGTGELFF
TRBJ2-2 | TRBV7-9 | TRBD2 | - | TGTGCCAGCAGCACACCCCATGGCGGGAGGGCCACCGGGGAGCTGTTTTTT | CASSTPHGGRATGELFF
TRBJ2-1 | TRBV5-1 | - | - | TGCGCCAGCTTTATTAGCGCGGGCAAGGATGAGCAGTTCTTC | CASFISAGKDEQFF
TRBJ1-2 | TRBV19 | TRBD1 | - | TGTGCCAGTAGCCGAACACAGGGGACGGCAGCATTGCGGTATGGCTACACCTTC | CASSRTQGTAALRYGYTF
TRBJ2-1 | TRBV7-9 | - | - | TGTGCCAGCAGCACCTCCCTAGCGTTAAGGGGCAATGAGCAGTTCTTC | CASSTSLALRGNEQFF
TRBJ2-1 | TRBV5-1 | - | - | TGCGCCAGCAGCTTGGACTTCAATGAGCAGTTCTTC | CASSLDFNEQFF
TRBJ2-7 | TRBV4-2 | TRBD2 | - | TGTGCCAGCAGCCCGGAGGGGAGCGGGAGGGCGTACGAGCAGTACTTC | CASSPEGSGRAYEQYF
TRBJ1-5 | TRBV2 | - | - | TGTGCCAGCAAAAGCGGGAGACAGTTCAATCAGCCCCAGCATTTT | CASKSGRQFNQPQHF
TRBJ2-1 | TRBV5-6 | TRBD2 | once | TGTGCCAGCAGCCCTCGGACTAGCGGGAGGGCCGGAGGGCCGTTCTTC | CASSPRTSGRAGGPFF
TRBJ2-6 | TRBV6-6 | TRBD1 | - | TGTGCCAGCAGTTCCGGGACAGGGGCTGGGGCCAACGTCCTGACTTTC | CASSSGTGAGANVLTF
TRBJ2-2 | TRBV30 | - | - | TGTGCCTGGAGCTTGGGACTTCTGAACACCGGGGAGCTGTTTTTT | CAWSLGLLNTGELFF
TRBJ2-3 | TRBV12-5 | - | - | TGTGCTAGTGGTAATAGCGGCTCCACAGATACGCAGTATTTT | CASGNSGSTDTQYF
TRBJ2-7 | TRBV28 | TRBD2 | - | TGTGCCAGCAGTTTCGGGCTAGCGGGGGTGGGCTCCTACGAGCAGTACTTC | CASSFGLAGVGSYEQYF
TRBJ2-1 | TRBV14 | TRBD1 | once | TGTGCCAGCAGCCAATTGTCGGGACAGGGGGCTCCGAGGCAGTTCTTC | CASSQLSGQGAPRQFF
TRBJ2-1 | TRBV30 | - | - | TGTGCCTGGAAGCCAGGGTCAACCTACAATGAGCAGTTCTTC | CAWKPGSTYNEQFF
TRBJ2-6 | TRBV5-1 | - | - | TGCGCCAGCAGCCGCAATGGGGGCACAGGCTCTGGGGCCAACGTCCTGACTTTC | CASSRNGGTGSGANVLTF
TRBJ2-2 | TRBV4-2 | TRBD1 | - | TGTGCCAGCAGCCAAACCGGGACAGGGGTACGCACCGGGGAGCTGTTTTTT | CASSQTGTGVRTGELFF
TRBJ2-1 | TRBV4-2 | TRBD2 | - | TGTGCCAGCAGCCCCCGAGGAGCGGGAGGGGGAAATGAGCAGTTCTTC | CASSPRGAGGGNEQFF
TRBJ1-1 | TRBV27 | TRBD1 | - | TGTGCCAGCAGTCTACAGGGGATGAACACTGAAGCTTTCTTT | CASSLQGMNTEAFF
TRBJ1-2 | TRBV10-2 | - | few | TGCGCCAGCAGTCAGCAGGATAGTGGCGGCTACACCTTC | CASSQQDSGGYTF
TRBJ1-2 | TRBV28 | TRBD1 | once | TGTGCCAGCAGGTTCAGGGGGCAAGGCTATGGCTACACCTTC | CASRFRGQGYGYTF
TRBJ1-2 | TRBV30 | TRBD1 | - | TGTGCCTCATCTCCGGGACAGGGTAACTATGGCTACACCTTC | CASSPGQGNYGYTF
TRBJ2-5 | TRBV30 | - | - | TGTGCCCTCAGGGGAGGGGAGGAGACCCAGTACTTC | CALRGGEETQYF
TRBJ2-5 | TRBV5-1 | TRBD2 | - | TGCGCCAGCAGAGCGGGAGGGCCCCCCCAAGAGACCCAGTACTTC | CASRAGGPPQETQYF
TRBJ1-5 | TRBV30 | - | - | TGTGCCTGGAGTGTTGGCGGAATTAGCAATCAGCCCCAGCATTTT | CAWSVGGISNQPQHF
TRBJ2-6 | TRBV7-2 | - | once | TGTGCCAGCAGCTTGAGAGAGTCTGGGGCCAACGTCCTGACTTTC | CASSLRESGANVLTF
TRBJ2-5 | TRBV18 | - | - | TGTGCCAGCTCTCCCCCCTCGTTGGAGACCCAGTACTTC | CASSPPSLETQYF
TRBJ1-5 | TRBV19 | - | - | TGTGCCAGTAGTATGCAGTTGGCAGGGCCTCAGCCCCAGCATTTT | CASSMQLAGPQPQHF
TRBJ2-3 | TRBV11-2 | - | - | TGTGCCAGCAGCTGGCGGGGAGGGGGGGCCCTTCTCACAGATACGCAGTATTTT | CASSWRGGGALLTDTQYF
TRBJ1-2 | TRBV21-1 | - | - | TGTGCCAGCAGTTACGGGACAAAGGGCGACTATGGCTACACCTTC | CASSYGTKGDYGYTF